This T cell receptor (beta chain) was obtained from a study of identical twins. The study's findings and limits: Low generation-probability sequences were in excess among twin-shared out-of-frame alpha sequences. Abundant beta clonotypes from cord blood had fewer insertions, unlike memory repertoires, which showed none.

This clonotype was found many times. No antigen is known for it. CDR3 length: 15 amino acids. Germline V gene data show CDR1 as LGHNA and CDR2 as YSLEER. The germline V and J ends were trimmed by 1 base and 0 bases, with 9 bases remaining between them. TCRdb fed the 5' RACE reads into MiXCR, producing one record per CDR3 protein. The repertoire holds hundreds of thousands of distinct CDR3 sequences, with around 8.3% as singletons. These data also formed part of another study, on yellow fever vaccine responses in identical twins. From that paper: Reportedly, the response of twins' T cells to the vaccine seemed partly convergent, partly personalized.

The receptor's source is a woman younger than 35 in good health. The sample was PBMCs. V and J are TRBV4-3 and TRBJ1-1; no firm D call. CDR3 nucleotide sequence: TGCGCCAGCAGCCAAGGTCGGCAGATGAACACTGAAGCTTTCTTT. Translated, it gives CASSQGRQMNTEAFF.